The sequence of this T cell receptor (beta chain) was determined in a study of T cell repertoires in cytomegalovirus infection. Study-level information: Well-studied HLA-B-restricted CMV epitopes were used in the study alongside recently identified HLA-C-restricted ones. Signatures in public TCR beta sequences pointed to both CMV infection and matching HLA type. Whole-study results and caveats: Carriers of CMV and the relevant HLA type were discriminated by public TCR beta frequency. Within the response measured ex vivo, HLA-C-restricted CMV-specific TCR beta clonotypes were dominant.

With regard to this clonotype: The antigen is undetermined.

The CDR3 extends over 15 amino acids. Germline trimming cut 7 bases from V and 7 bases from J; bases unmatched to any gene: 10. Germline V gene sequence: CDR1 MNHEY, CDR2 SMNVEV (reference sequence). MiXCR, run by TCRdb on the reads, gives a single entry per CDR3 protein. The data contain 900,000 to 950,000 distinct CDR3 sequences, approximately 31% of them singletons. The specimen was cultured CD8+ T cells from PBMCs, collected from culture after CMV antigen stimulation. The receptor was isolated from a human donor in good health (CMV status not recorded). Some clones in this sample may be carry-over from other donors' samples. The V gene is TRBV27, the J gene TRBJ1-1; 12 positions match TRBD1. The CDR3 nucleotides are TGTGCCAGCACGGGACAGGGGGCCGAGGGGATTGAAGCTTTCTTT. It translates to CASTGQGAEGIEAFF.